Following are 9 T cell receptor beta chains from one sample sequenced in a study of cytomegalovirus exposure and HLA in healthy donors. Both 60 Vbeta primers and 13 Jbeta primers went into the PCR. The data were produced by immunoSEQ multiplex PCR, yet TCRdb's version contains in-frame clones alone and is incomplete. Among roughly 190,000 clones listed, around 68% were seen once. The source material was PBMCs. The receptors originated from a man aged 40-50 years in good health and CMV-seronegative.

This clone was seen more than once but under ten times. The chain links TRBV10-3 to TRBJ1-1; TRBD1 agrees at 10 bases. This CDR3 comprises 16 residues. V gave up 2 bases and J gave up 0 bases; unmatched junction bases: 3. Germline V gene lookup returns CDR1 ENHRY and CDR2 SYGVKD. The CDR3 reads CAISERGQGLNTEAFF. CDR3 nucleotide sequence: TGTGCCATCAGTGAGAGGGGACAGGGGTTGAACACTGAAGCTTTCTTT.

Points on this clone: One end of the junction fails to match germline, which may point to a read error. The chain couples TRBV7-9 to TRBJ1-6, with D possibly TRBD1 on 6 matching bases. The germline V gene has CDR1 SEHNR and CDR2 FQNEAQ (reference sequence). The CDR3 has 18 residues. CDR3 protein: CSSSLSPGGGRQNSPLHF. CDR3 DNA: TGTTCCAGCAGCTTATCGCCGGGAGGGGGGCGACAGAATTCACCCCTCCACTTT.

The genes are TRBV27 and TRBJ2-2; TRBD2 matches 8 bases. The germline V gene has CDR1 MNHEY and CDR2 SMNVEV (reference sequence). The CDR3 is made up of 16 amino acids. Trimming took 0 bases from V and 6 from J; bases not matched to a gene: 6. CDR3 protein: CASSLSLAGWAGELFF. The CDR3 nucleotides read TGTGCCAGCAGTTTATCGTTAGCGGGGTGGGCCGGGGAGCTGTTTTTT.

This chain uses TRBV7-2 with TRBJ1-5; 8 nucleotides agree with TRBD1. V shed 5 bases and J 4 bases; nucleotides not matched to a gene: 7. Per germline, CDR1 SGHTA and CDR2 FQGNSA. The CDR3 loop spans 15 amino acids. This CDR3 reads CASSIRQGWNQPQHF. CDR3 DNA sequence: TGTGCCAGCAGCATACGACAGGGGTGGAATCAGCCCCAGCATTTT.

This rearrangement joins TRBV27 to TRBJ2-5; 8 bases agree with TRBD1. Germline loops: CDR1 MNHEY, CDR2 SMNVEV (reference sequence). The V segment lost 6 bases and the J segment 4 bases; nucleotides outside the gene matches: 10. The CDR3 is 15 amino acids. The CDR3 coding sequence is TGTGCCAGCAGCTGGGGGTCAGGGGGCATAGAGACCCAGTACTTC. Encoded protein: CASSWGSGGIETQYF.

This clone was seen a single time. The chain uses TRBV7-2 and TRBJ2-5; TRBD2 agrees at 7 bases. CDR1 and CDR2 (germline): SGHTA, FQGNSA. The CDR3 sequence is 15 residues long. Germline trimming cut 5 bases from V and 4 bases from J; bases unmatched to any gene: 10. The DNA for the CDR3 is TGTGCCAGCAGCCCCCGCAGCGGGAATCGAGAGACCCAGTACTTC. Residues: CASSPRSGNRETQYF.

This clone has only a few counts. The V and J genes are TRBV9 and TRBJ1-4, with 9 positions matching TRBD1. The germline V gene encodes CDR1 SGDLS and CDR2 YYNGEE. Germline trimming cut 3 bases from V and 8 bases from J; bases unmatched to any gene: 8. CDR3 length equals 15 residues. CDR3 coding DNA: TGTGCCAGCAGCGAACGGGACAGGGAACAGGAAAAACTGTTTTTT. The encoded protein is CASSERDREQEKLFF.

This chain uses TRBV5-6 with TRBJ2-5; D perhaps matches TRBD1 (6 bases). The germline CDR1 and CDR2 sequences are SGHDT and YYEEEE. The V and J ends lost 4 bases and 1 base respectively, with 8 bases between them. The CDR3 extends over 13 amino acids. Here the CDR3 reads CASSDRIQETQYF. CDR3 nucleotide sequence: TGTGCCAGCAGCGACAGGATCCAAGAGACCCAGTACTTC.

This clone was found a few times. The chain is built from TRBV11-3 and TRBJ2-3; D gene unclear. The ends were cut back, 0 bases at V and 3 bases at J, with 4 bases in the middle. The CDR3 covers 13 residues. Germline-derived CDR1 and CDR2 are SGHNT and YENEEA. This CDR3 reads CASSLDLTDTQYF. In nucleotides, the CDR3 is TGTGCCAGCAGCTTAGATCTTACAGATACGCAGTATTTT.